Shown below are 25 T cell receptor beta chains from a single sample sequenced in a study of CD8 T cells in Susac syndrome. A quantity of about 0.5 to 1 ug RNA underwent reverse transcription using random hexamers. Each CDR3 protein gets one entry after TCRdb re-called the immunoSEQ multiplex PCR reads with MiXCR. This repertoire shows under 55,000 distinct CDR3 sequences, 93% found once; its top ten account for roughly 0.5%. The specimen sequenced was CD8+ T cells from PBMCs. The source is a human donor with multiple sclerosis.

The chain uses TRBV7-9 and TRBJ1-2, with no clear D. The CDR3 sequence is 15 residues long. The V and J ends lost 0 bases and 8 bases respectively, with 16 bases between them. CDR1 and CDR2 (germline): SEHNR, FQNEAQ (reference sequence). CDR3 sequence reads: CASSLAVGREGGYTF. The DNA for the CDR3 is TGTGCCAGCAGCTTAGCGGTGGGGAGGGAAGGAGGCTACACCTTC.

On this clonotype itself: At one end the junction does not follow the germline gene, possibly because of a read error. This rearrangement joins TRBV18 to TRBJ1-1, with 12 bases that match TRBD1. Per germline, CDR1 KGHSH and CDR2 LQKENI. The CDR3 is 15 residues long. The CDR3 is CASSPPGQGAVGAFF. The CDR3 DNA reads TGTGCCAGCTCCCCACCGGGACAGGGGGCTGTCGGGGCTTTCTTT.

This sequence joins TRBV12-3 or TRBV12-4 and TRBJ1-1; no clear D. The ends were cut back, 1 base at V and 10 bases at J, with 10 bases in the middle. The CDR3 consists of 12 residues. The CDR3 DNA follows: TGTGCCAGCAGTTTAGAAGGGCTGACAGCTTTCTTT. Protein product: CASSLEGLTAFF.

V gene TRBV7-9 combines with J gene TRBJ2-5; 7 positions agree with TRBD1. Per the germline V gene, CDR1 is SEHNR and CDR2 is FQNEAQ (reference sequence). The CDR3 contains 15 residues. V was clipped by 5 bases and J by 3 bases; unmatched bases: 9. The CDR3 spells CASSTWDSKKETQYF. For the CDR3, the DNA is TGTGCCAGCAGCACCTGGGACAGCAAAAAAGAGACCCAGTACTTC.

In nucleotides, the CDR3 is TGTGCCAGCAGCCCAAGGGACACAGCCACAGATACGCAGTATTTT. This codes for CASSPRDTATDTQYF. This sequence joins TRBV7-9 and TRBJ2-3; maybe TRBD1 (6 bases). Germline loops: CDR1 SEHNR, CDR2 FQNEAQ (reference sequence). The CDR3 has 15 residues. V gave up 5 bases and J gave up 2 bases, with 14 bases separating them.

The CDR3 DNA follows: TGTGCCAGTAGTATATCCCTAGCGTGGACCTACGAGCAGTACTTC. Protein sequence: CASSISLAWTYEQYF. The chain joins TRBV19 to TRBJ2-7, with D perhaps TRBD2 (6 bases). CDR3 length equals 15 residues. V was trimmed by 2 bases and J by 2 bases, leaving 13 bases between them. The germline CDR1 and CDR2 sequences are LNHDA and SQIVND (reference sequence).

CDR3 protein: CASSPPSSSTDTQYF. The CDR3 DNA reads as TGTGCCAGCAGTCCTCCAAGTTCTAGCACAGATACGCAGTATTTT. This chain uses TRBV9 with TRBJ2-3; D gene unclear. V was cut by 5 bases and J by 0 bases, with 13 bases left in between. CDR1 is SGDLS, CDR2 YYNGEE, per germline. CDR3 size: 15 residues.

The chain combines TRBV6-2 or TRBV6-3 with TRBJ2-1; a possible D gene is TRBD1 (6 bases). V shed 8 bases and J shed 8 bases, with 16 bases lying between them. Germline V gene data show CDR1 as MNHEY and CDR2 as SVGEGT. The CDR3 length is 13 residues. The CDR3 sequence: CASGQSWGDEQFF. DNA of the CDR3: TGTGCCAGCGGACAGAGTTGGGGCGATGAGCAGTTCTTC.

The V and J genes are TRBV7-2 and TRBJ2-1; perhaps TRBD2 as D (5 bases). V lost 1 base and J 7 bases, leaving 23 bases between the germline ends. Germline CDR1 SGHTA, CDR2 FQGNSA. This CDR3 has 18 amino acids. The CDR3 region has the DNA TGTGCCAGCAGCTTAGGTGCCGGGATGGTGGCCCCCAAAAATGAGCAGTTCTTC. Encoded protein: CASSLGAGMVAPKNEQFF.

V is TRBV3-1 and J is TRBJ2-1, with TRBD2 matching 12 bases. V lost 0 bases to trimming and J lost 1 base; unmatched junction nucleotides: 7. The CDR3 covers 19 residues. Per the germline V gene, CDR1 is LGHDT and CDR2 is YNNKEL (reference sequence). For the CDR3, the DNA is TGTGCCAGCAGCCAAGATTGGGCGACTAGCGGGGGATCCTACAATGAGCAGTTCTTC. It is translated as CASSQDWATSGGSYNEQFF.

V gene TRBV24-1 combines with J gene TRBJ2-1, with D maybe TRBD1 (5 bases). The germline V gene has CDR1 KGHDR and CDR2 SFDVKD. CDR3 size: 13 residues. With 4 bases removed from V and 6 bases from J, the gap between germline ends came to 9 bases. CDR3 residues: CATSDSRANEQFF. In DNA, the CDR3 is TGTGCCACCAGTGACTCCAGGGCCAATGAGCAGTTCTTC.

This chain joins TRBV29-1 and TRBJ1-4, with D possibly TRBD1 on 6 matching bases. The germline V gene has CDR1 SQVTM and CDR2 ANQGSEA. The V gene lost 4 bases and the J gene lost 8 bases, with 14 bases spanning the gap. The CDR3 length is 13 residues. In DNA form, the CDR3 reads TGCAGCGTTGGACACCCGGGGGGCGAAAAACTGTTTTTT. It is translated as CSVGHPGGEKLFF.

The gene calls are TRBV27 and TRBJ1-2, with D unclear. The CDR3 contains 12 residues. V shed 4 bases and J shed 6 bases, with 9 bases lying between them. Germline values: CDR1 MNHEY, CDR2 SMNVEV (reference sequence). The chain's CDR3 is CASSSRVDGYTF. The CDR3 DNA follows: TGTGCCAGCAGTTCGAGGGTTGATGGCTACACCTTC.

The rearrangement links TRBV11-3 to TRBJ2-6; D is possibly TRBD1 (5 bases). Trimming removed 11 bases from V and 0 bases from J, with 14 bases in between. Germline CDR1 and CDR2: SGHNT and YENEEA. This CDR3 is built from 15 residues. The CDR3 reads CASRVRGSGANVLTF. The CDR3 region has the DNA TGTGCCTCCAGGGTGAGAGGCTCTGGGGCCAACGTCCTGACTTTC.

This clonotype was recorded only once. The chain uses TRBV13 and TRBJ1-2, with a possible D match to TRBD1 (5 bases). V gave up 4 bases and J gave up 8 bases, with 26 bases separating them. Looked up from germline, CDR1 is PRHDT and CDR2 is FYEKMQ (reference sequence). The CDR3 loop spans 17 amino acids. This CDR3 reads CASSSYTYRDLLSGYTF. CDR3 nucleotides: TGTGCCAGCAGCTCTTATACATACCGGGACCTCTTGTCCGGCTACACCTTC.

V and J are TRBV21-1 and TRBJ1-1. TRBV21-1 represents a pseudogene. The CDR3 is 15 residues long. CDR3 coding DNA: TGTGCCAGCAGCAAAAAGGACTTCTGGAACACTGAAGCTTTCTTT. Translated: CASSKKDFWNTEAFF.

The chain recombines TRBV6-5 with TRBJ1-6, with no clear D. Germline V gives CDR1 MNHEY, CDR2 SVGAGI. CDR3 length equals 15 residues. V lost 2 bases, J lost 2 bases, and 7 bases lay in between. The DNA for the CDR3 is TGTGCCAGCAGTTACGGGGAGACCTATAATTCACCCCTCCACTTT. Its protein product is CASSYGETYNSPLHF.

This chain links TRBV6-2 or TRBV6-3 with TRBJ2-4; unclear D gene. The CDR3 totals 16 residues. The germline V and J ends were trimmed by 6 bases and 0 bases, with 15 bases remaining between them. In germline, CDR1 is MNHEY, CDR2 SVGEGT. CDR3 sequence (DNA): TGTGCCAGCAGCTCCTTAATTTACATAGCCAAAAACATTCAGTACTTC. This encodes CASSSLIYIAKNIQYF.

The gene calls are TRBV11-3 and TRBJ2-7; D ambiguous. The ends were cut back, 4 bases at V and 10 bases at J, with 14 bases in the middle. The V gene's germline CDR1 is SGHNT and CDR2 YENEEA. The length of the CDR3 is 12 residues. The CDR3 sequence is CASSSSLNRQYF. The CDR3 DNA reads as TGTGCCAGCAGCTCCTCATTGAACCGACAGTACTTC.

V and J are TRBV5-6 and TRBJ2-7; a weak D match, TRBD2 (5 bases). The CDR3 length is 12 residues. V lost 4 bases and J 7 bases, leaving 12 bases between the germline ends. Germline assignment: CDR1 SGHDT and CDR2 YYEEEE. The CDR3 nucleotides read TGTGCCAGCAGCACGGGATCGAGGGAGCAGTACTTC. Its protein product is CASSTGSREQYF. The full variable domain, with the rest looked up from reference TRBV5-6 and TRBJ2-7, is DAGVTQSPTHLIKTRGQQVTLRCSPKSGHDTVSWYQQALGQGPQFIFQYYEEEERQRGNFPDRFSGHQFPNYSSELNVNALLLGDSALYLCASSTGSREQYFGPGTRLTVT.

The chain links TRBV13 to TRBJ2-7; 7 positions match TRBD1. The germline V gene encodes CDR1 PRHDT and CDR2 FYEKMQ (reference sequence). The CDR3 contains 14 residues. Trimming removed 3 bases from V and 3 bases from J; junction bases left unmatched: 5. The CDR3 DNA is TGTGCCAGCAGCTTTGGAGCAGGGGGCTACGAGCAGTACTTC. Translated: CASSFGAGGYEQYF.

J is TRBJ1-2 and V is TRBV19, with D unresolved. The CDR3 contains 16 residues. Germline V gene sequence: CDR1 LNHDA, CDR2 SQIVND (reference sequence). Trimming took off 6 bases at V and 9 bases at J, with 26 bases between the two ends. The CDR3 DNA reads TGTGCCAGTAGCCTAGCTGGCTACACCTCGAGAGTTAGCTACACCTTC. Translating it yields CASSLAGYTSRVSYTF.

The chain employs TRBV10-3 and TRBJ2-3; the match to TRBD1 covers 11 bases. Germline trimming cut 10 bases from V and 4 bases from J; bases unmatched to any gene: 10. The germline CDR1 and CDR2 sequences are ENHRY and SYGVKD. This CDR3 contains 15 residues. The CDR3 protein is CASLDRDRGADTQYF. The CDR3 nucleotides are TGTGCCAGCCTGGACCGGGACAGGGGGGCAGATACGCAGTATTTT.

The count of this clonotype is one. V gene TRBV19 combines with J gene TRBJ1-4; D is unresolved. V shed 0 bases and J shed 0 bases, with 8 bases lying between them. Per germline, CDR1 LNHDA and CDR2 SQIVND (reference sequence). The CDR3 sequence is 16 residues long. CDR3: CASSIDSGTTNEKLFF. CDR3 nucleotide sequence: TGTGCCAGTAGTATAGATTCTGGAACAACTAATGAAAAACTGTTTTTT.

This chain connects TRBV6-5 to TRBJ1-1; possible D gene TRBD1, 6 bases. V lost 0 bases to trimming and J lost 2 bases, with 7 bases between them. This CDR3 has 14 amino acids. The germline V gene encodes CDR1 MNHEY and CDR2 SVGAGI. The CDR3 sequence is CASSYSGGNTEAFF. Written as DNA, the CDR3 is TGTGCCAGCAGTTACTCAGGGGGAAACACTGAAGCTTTCTTT.